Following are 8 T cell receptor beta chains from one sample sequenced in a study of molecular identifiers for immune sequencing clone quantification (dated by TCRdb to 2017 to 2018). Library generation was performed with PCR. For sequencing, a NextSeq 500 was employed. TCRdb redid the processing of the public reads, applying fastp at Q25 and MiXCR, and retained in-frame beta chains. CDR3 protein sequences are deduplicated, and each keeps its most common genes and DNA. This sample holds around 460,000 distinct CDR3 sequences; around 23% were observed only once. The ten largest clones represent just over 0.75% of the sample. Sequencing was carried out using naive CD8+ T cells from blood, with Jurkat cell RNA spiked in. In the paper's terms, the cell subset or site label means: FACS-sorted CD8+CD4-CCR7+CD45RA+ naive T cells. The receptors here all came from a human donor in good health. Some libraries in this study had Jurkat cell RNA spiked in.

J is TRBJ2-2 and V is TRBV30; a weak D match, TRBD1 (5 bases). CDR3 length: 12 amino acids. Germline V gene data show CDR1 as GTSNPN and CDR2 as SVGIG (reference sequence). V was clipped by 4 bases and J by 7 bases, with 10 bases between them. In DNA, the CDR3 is TGTGCCTGGACAGGGATCGGCGGGGAGCTGTTTTTT. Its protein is CAWTGIGGELFF.

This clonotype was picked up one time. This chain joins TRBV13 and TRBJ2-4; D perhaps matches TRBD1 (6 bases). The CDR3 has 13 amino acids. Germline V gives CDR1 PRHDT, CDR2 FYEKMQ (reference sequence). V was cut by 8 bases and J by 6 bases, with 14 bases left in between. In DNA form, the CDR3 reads TGTGCCAGCGGCCCCAAGGACAGAAACATTCAGTACTTC. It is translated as CASGPKDRNIQYF.

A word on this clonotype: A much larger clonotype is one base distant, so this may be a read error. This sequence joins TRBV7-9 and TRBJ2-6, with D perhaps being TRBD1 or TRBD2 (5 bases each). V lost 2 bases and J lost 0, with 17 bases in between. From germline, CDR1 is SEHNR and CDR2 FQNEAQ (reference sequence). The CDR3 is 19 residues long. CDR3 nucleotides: TGTGCCAGCAGCTTAACGGCTAACGGGGCCTACTCTGGGGCCAACGTCCTGACTTTC. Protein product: CASSLTANGAYSGANVLTF.

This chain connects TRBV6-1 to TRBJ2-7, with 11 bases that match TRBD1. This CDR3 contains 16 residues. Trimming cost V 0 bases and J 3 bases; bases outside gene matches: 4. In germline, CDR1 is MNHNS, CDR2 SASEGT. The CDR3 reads CASSEAGTGGIYEQYF. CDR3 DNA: TGTGCCAGCAGTGAAGCGGGGACAGGGGGTATCTACGAGCAGTACTTC.

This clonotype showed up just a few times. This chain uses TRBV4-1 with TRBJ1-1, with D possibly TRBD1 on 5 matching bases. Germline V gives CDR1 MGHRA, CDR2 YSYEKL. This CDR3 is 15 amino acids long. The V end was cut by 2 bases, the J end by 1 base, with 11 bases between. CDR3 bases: TGCGCCAGCAGCCAAACCGGCAGGGAGAACACTGAAGCTTTCTTT. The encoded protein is CASSQTGRENTEAFF.

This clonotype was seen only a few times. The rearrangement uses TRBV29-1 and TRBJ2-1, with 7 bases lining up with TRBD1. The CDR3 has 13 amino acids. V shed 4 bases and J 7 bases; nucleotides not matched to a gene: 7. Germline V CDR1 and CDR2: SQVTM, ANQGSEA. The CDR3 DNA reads TGCAGCGTTGGGCAGGGGGATTCGAATGAGCAGTTCTTC. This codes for CSVGQGDSNEQFF.

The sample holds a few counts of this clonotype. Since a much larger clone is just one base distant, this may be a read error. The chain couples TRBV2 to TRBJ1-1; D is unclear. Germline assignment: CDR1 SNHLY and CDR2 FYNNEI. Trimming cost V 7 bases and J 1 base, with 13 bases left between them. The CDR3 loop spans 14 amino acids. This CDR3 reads CASMIWRTNTEAFF. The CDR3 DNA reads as TGTGCCAGCATGATATGGCGTACGAACACTGAAGCTTTCTTT.

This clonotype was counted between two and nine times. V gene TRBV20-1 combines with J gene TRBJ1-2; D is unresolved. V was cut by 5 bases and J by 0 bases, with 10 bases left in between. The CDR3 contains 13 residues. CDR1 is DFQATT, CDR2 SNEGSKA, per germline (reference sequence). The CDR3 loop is CSAFRPANYGYTF. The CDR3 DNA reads TGCAGTGCTTTCAGGCCCGCTAACTATGGCTACACCTTC.